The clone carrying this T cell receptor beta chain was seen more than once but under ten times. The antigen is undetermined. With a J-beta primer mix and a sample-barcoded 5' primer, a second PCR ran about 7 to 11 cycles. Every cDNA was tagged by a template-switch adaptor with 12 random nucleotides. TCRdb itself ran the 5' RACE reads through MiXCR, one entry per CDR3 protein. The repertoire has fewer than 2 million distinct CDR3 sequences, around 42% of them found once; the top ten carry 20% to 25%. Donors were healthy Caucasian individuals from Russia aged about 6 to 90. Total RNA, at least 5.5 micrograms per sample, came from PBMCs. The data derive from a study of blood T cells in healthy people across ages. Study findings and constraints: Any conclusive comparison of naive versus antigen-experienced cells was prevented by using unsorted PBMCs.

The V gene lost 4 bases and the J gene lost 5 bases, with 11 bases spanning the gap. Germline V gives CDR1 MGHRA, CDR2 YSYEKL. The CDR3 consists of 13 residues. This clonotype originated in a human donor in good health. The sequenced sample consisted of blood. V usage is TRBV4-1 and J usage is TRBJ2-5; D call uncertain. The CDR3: CASSPYIAETQYF. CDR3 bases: TGCGCCAGCAGCCCTTATATCGCCGAGACCCAGTACTTC.